This TCR beta chain stems from a study of PD-L1 blockade in urothelial cancer. On the study more broadly: The number of prior chemotherapy regimens per patient was 0 to 3. There were a median of about 150,000 T cells in blood samples.

Peripheral blood mononuclear cells were collected from every patient before and during treatment, yielding between 1 and 8 samples per patient. The V end lost 5 bases, the J end lost 2 bases, and 17 bases lay between the germline ends. Per the germline V gene, CDR1 is MNHEY and CDR2 is SMNVEV (reference sequence). This CDR3 is built from 16 residues. The assay was immunoSEQ multiplex PCR, and TCRdb's table has in-frame clones only and misses some. The sample has tens of thousands of clones; more than 65% are singletons. A remark on this clone: What it binds is unknown.

Whole-study results and caveats: Stronger expansion of tumor-associated clones in blood at 3 weeks distinguished durable-benefit patients.

The TCR originated in a man between 65 and 85 years old with urothelial cancer. The chain uses TRBV27 and TRBJ2-3; the D gene is possibly TRBD2 (5 bases). The sample here was PBMCs, taken around atezolizumab (anti-PD-L1) treatment. The CDR3 DNA sequence: TGTGCCAGCAGTCTAGGGAGCAGCTACACCACAGATACGCAGTATTTT. This translates into CASSLGSSYTTDTQYF.